The present TCR beta chain was sequenced within a study of response to subunit inactivated influenza vaccine. This clonotype has more than one count but fewer than ten. Mismatch with germline at one junction end may stem from a read error. TCRdb reanalysed the RT-PCR reads using MiXCR and keeps one entry per CDR3 protein. The data contain roughly 650,000 distinct CDR3 sequences, 12% to 15% of them singletons. Per the germline V gene, CDR1 is SSHAT and CDR2 is FNYEAQ (reference sequence). The length of the CDR3 is 14 residues. The specimen comprised PBMCs from blood, sampled roughly 15 days before vaccination. The V call is TRBV7-7, the J call TRBJ2-5; unclear D gene. The clonotype comes from a man in his forties or fifties who received an inactivated influenza vaccine. CDR3 amino acids: CASSLVGTQETQYF. DNA of the CDR3: TGTGCTAGCAGCTTAGTGGGCACACAAGAGACCCAGTACTTC.